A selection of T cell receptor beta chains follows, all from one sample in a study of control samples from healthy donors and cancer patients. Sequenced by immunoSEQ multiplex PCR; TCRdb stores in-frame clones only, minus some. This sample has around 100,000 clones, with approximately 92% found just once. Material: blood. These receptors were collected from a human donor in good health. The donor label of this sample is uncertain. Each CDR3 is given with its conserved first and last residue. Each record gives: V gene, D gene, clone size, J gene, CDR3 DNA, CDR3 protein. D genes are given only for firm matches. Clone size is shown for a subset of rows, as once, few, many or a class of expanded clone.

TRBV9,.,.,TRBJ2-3,TGTGCCAGCAGCGTAGATCACCGGCCCACAGATACGCAGTATTTT,CASSVDHRPTDTQYF
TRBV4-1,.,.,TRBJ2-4,TGCGCCAGCAGCTTGCTCAGCGGTACTTTCGGTGGGGGAAACATTCAGTACTTC,CASSLLSGTFGGGNIQYF
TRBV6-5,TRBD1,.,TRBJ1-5,TGTGCCAGCAGCTTGGGACAGGGAAATCAGCCCCAGCATTTT,CASSLGQGNQPQHF
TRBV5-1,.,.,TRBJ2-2,TGCGCCAGCAGCTTGGGGGGGGGCGTTCTCGTCGGGGAGCTGTTTTTT,CASSLGGGVLVGELFF
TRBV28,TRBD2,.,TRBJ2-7,TGTGCCAGCAGTGCACCGGGACTATCCTACGAGCAGTACTTC,CASSAPGLSYEQYF
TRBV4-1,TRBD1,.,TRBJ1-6,TGCGCCAGCAGCCAAAGATACCCGACAGGGGACTCCTATAATTCACCCCTCCACTTT,CASSQRYPTGDSYNSPLHF
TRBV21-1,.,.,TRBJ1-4,TGTGCCAGTATGGCCCGGGCCCCGTATGAAAAACTGTTTTTT,CASMARAPYEKLFF
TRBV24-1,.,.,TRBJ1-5,TGTGCCACCAGTGAAGGCAATAGCAATCAGCCCCAGCATTTT,CATSEGNSNQPQHF
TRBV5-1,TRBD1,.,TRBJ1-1,TGCGCCAGCAGCCTCCGGGACAGGGTCGGTAACACTGAAGCTTTCTTT,CASSLRDRVGNTEAFF
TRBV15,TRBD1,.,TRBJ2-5,TGTGCCACCAGCAGTATGGGGACAGGGCAAGAGACCCAGTACTTC,CATSSMGTGQETQYF
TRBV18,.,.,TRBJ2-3,TGTGCCAGCTCATCAGTCTTTAGCACAGATACGCAGTATTTT,CASSSVFSTDTQYF
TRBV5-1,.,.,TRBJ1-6,TGCGCCAGCAGCTTGGAGGGCCAGGGCAATTCACCCCTCCACTTT,CASSLEGQGNSPLHF
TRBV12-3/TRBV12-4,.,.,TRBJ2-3,TGTGCCAGCAGTTTGCCCGGGACAGATACGCAGTATTTT,CASSLPGTDTQYF
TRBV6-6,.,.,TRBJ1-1,TGTGCCAGCAGTCTTTTGGGGGTGGGGAACACTGAAGCTTTCTTT,CASSLLGVGNTEAFF
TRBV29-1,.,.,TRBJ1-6,TGCAGCGTTGCGCAGAGCGATAATTCACCCCTCCACTTT,CSVAQSDNSPLHF
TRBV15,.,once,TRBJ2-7,TGTGCCACCAGCAGAGAACTGTTCGGCGCGGGACCATACGAGCAGTACTTC,CATSRELFGAGPYEQYF
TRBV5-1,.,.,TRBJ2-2,TGCGCCAGCAGCCCCGGGACCAACCGCGCCACCGGGGAGCTGTTTTTT,CASSPGTNRATGELFF
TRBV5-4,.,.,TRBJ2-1,TGTGCCAGCAGCTTGTTCGGCAATGAGCAGTTCTTC,CASSLFGNEQFF
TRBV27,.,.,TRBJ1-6,TGTGCCAGCAAAAGGGACGCCTATAATTCACCCCTCCACTTT,CASKRDAYNSPLHF
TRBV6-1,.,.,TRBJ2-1,TGTGCCAGCAGTGAAAATGGGTGGGGCTTGACGTTCAATGAGCAGTTCTTC,CASSENGWGLTFNEQFF
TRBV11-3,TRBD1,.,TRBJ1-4,TGTGCCAGCAGCTTAGAACTCGCGGTCAGGGGGCGTCGACTTCCGAGTGAAAAACTGTTTTTT,CASSLELAVRGRRLPSEKLFF
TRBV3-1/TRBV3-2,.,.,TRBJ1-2,TGTGCCAGCAGCCAAGATCCCCGGGGGGCCGGGGCCTTTTATGGCTACACCTTC,CASSQDPRGAGAFYGYTF
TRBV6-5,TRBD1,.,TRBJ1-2,TGTGCCAGCAGTTCCTACGGCAGGGGGGCCTATGGCTACACCTTC,CASSSYGRGAYGYTF
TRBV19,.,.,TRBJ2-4,TGTGCCAGTAGTATAGATTTGTCCGCTCGGAAAAACATTCAGTACTTC,CASSIDLSARKNIQYF
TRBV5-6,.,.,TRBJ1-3,TGTGCCAGCAGCTTGAGTGGGCTCCCGGACACCATATATTTT,CASSLSGLPDTIYF
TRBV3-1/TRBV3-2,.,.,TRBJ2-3,TGTGCCAGCAGCCAAGGGGGCGGGAACGCAGATACGCAGTATTTT,CASSQGGGNADTQYF
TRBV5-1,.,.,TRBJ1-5,TGCGCCAGCAGCTTGGAAGGAAGGGAGCATCAGCCCCAGCATTTT,CASSLEGREHQPQHF
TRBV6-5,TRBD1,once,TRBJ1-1,TGTGCCAGCAGTCTGGGACAGTTCAACACTGAAGCTTTCTTT,CASSLGQFNTEAFF
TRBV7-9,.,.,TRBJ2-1,TGTGCCAGCAGCCCCCCCGCTTTTCTAGAGCAGTTCTTC,CASSPPAFLEQFF
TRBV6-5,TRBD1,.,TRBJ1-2,TGTGCCAGCAGGGCCGGGACAGAGTATGGCTACACCTTC,CASRAGTEYGYTF
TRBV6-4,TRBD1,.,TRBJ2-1,TGTGCCAGCAGATCGGGACAGGGGATGGGTGAGCAGTTCTTC,CASRSGQGMGEQFF
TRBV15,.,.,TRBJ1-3,TGTGCCACCAGCTCAGCCTATGGAAACACCATATATTTT,CATSSAYGNTIYF
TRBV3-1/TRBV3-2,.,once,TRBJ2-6,TGTGCCAGCTCTAAAAACGCACTTTCTGGGGCCAACGTCCTGACTTTC,CASSKNALSGANVLTF
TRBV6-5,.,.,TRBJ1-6,TGTGCCTGTTCGAGACAGATTAATTCACCCCTCCACTTT,CACSRQINSPLHF
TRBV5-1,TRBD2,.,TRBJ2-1,TGCGCCAGCAGCTCGAGCGGGGGGATGATATCCTACAATGAGCAGTTCTTC,CASSSSGGMISYNEQFF
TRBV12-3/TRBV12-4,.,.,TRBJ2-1,TGTGCCTCGAGCTCCTACAATGAGCAGTTCTTC,CASSSYNEQFF
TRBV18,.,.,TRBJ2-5,TGTGCCAGCTCACCGGGAACAGTGAGGGGAGAGACCCAGTACTTC,CASSPGTVRGETQYF
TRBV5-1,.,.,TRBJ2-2,TGCGCCAGCAGCTTGGATGGGGGGAACACCGGGGAGCTGTTTTTT,CASSLDGGNTGELFF
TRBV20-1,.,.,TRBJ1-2,TGCAGTGCTAGTGGACCAGGGACGTGGGGCTACACCTTC,CSASGPGTWGYTF
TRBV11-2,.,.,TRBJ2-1,TGTGCCAGCAGCTTAGAGTTCCCCGTTAGCCTTAACAATGAGCAGTTCTTC,CASSLEFPVSLNNEQFF